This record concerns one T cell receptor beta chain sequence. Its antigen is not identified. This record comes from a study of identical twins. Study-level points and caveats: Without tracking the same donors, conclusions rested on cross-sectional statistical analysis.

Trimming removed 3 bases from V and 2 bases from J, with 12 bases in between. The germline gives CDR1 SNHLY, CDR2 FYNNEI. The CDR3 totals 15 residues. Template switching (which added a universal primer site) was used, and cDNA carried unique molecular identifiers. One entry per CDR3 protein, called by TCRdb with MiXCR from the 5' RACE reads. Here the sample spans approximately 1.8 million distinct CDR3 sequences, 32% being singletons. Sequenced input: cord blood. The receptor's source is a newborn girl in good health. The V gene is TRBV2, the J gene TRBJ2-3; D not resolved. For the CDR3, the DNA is TGTGCCAGCAGTGAGTCTCCCCGAACCACAGATACGCAGTATTTT. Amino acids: CASSESPRTTDTQYF. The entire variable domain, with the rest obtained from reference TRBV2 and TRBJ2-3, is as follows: EPEVTQTPSHQVTQMGQEVILRCVPISNHLYFYWYRQILGQKVEFLVSFYNNEISEKSEIFDDQFSVERPDGSNFTLKIRSTKLEDSAMYFCASSESPRTTDTQYFGPGTRLTVL.